Sequencing of this T cell receptor (beta chain) was carried out in a study of blood T cells in healthy people across ages. Overall study findings and caveats: Diversity figures derived from one million T cells were judged to underestimate the true value. Diversity of TCR beta per million T cells declined in a roughly linear way with age.

Germline values: CDR1 DFQATT, CDR2 SNEGSKA (reference sequence). The J segment lost 8 bases and the V segment lost 4 bases, leaving 3 bases of the junction unmatched. The CDR3 is 11 residues long. The second PCR ran about 6 to 12 cycles with a sample-barcoded 5' primer and J-beta primers. TCRdb re-analysed the 5' RACE reads in MiXCR, keeping a single row per CDR3 protein. The sample records hundreds of thousands of distinct CDR3 sequences, around 26% being singletons. Each of the donors had roughly 9.1 milliliters of peripheral blood drawn into EDTA-treated Vacutainer tubes. This clonotype occurred many times. The antigen is not known.

J is TRBJ1-2 and V is TRBV20-1, with TRBD1 matching 8 bases. The receptor's source is a woman of 80 years or more in good health. The specimen sequenced was blood. CDR3 residues: CSATRGRGYTF. CDR3 DNA: TGCAGTGCTACCAGGGGGCGAGGCTACACCTTC.